These T cell receptor beta chains were read from a single sample in a study of graft-versus-host responses after intestinal transplantation. Their cognate antigens are unknown. The method was immunoSEQ multiplex PCR; TCRdb's version includes in-frame clones alone and lacks a portion of them. The sample has some 80,000 clones, 85% to 95% seen once. Sequences were derived from unstimulated CD8+ T cells sorted from spleen or lymph node cells, sampled before transplant. These receptor sequences come from a human donor who was the organ donor for an intestinal transplant. Each CDR3 is given with its conserved first and last residue. D genes are given only for firm matches. Size is omitted from some rows. Given values are once, few, many or a class for expanded clones.

J gene: TRBJ2-3
clone size: .
V gene: TRBV9
D gene: TRBD1
CDR3 protein: CASSVAGTGGPDTQYF
CDR3 DNA: TGTGCCAGCAGCGTAGCCGGGACAGGGGGGCCAGATACGCAGTATTTT

J gene: TRBJ1-4
clone size: .
V gene: TRBV19
D gene: .
CDR3 protein: CASSILGGANEKLFF
CDR3 DNA: TGTGCCAGTAGTATCCTCGGGGGGGCTAATGAAAAACTGTTTTTT

J gene: TRBJ1-3
clone size: .
V gene: TRBV19
D gene: .
CDR3 protein: CASSLGGAGNTIYF
CDR3 DNA: TGTGCCAGTAGTTTAGGCGGGGCTGGAAACACCATATATTTT

J gene: TRBJ2-5
clone size: once
V gene: TRBV9
D gene: .
CDR3 protein: CASSEEGVTQYF
CDR3 DNA: TGTGCCAGCAGCGAGGAGGGGGTGACCCAGTACTTC

J gene: TRBJ1-1
clone size: .
V gene: TRBV11-2
D gene: .
CDR3 protein: CASTRGTWETEAFF
CDR3 DNA: TGTGCCAGCACCAGAGGGACATGGGAAACTGAAGCTTTCTTT

J gene: TRBJ2-5
clone size: .
V gene: TRBV7-9
D gene: .
CDR3 protein: CASSVIPSPTSKETQYF
CDR3 DNA: TGTGCCAGCAGCGTCATACCCTCCCCTACATCTAAAGAGACCCAGTACTTC

J gene: TRBJ2-1
clone size: .
V gene: TRBV6-5
D gene: TRBD2
CDR3 protein: CASTKLAGTYNEQFF
CDR3 DNA: TGTGCCAGCACCAAACTAGCGGGGACCTACAATGAGCAGTTCTTC

J gene: TRBJ1-6
clone size: .
V gene: TRBV27
D gene: .
CDR3 protein: CASSTLSNSPLHF
CDR3 DNA: TGTGCCAGCAGTACCCTTTCTAATTCACCCCTCCACTTT

J gene: TRBJ1-1
clone size: .
V gene: TRBV5-6
D gene: .
CDR3 protein: CASSFGATEAFF
CDR3 DNA: TGTGCCAGCAGCTTTGGTGCCACTGAAGCTTTCTTT

J gene: TRBJ1-1
clone size: few
V gene: TRBV7-3
D gene: .
CDR3 protein: CASSLNSNTEAFF
CDR3 DNA: TGTGCCAGCAGCTTGAATTCGAACACTGAAGCTTTCTTT

J gene: TRBJ2-7
clone size: .
V gene: TRBV7-9
D gene: TRBD1
CDR3 protein: CASSQTGGAGEQYF
CDR3 DNA: TGTGCCAGCAGCCAGACAGGGGGCGCGGGGGAGCAGTACTTC

J gene: TRBJ2-5
clone size: .
V gene: TRBV30
D gene: TRBD2
CDR3 protein: CAGQTSGRKETQYF
CDR3 DNA: TGTGCCGGCCAAACTAGCGGGAGGAAAGAGACCCAGTACTTC

J gene: TRBJ1-5
clone size: .
V gene: TRBV4-1
D gene: .
CDR3 protein: CASSHITGGYQPQHF
CDR3 DNA: TGCGCCAGCAGCCACATTACCGGGGGCTATCAGCCCCAGCATTTT

J gene: TRBJ1-1
clone size: .
V gene: TRBV19
D gene: .
CDR3 protein: CASSSPGQLNTEAFF
CDR3 DNA: TGTGCCAGTAGTTCTCCTGGACAGTTGAACACTGAAGCTTTCTTT

J gene: TRBJ1-5
clone size: few
V gene: TRBV7-2
D gene: .
CDR3 protein: CASQEFGQSNQPQHF
CDR3 DNA: TGTGCCAGTCAAGAATTCGGACAGAGCAATCAGCCCCAGCATTTT

J gene: TRBJ2-1
clone size: .
V gene: TRBV28
D gene: .
CDR3 protein: CASSDLVNEQFF
CDR3 DNA: TGTGCCAGCAGCGACCTAGTTAATGAGCAGTTCTTC

J gene: TRBJ2-7
clone size: .
V gene: TRBV28
D gene: TRBD1
CDR3 protein: CASSPGTGGEQYF
CDR3 DNA: TGTGCCAGCAGCCCCGGGACAGGGGGCGAGCAGTACTTC

J gene: TRBJ2-7
clone size: .
V gene: TRBV19
D gene: TRBD2
CDR3 protein: CASSFAAGGSYEQYF
CDR3 DNA: TGTGCCAGTAGTTTCGCAGCGGGGGGGTCCTACGAGCAGTACTTC

J gene: TRBJ2-7
clone size: .
V gene: TRBV7-6
D gene: .
CDR3 protein: CASSPERGPSSYEQYF
CDR3 DNA: TGTGCCAGCAGCCCGGAGCGCGGCCCCTCCTCCTACGAGCAGTACTTC

J gene: TRBJ2-7
clone size: .
V gene: TRBV11-2
D gene: .
CDR3 protein: CASSLVSHEQYF
CDR3 DNA: TGTGCCAGCAGCTTAGTCTCCCACGAGCAGTACTTC

J gene: TRBJ1-3
clone size: .
V gene: TRBV5-5
D gene: TRBD1
CDR3 protein: CASSLSWTGMPGNTIYF
CDR3 DNA: TGTGCCAGCAGCTTGTCCTGGACAGGGATGCCTGGAAACACCATATATTTT

J gene: TRBJ2-5
clone size: .
V gene: TRBV4-1
D gene: .
CDR3 protein: CASSQGGEETQYF
CDR3 DNA: TGCGCCAGCAGCCAAGGGGGGGAAGAGACCCAGTACTTC

J gene: TRBJ1-5
clone size: once
V gene: TRBV12-5
D gene: .
CDR3 protein: CASGLAKTQPQHF
CDR3 DNA: TGTGCTAGTGGTTTGGCAAAAACTCAGCCCCAGCATTTT

J gene: TRBJ1-1
clone size: .
V gene: TRBV10-3
D gene: .
CDR3 protein: CAISEGYSGSGTEAFF
CDR3 DNA: TGTGCCATCAGTGAGGGATACTCAGGCTCCGGCACTGAAGCTTTCTTT

J gene: TRBJ2-2
clone size: .
V gene: TRBV6-5
D gene: .
CDR3 protein: CASSPPPTGELFF
CDR3 DNA: TGTGCCAGCAGCCCCCCACCGACCGGGGAGCTGTTTTTT

J gene: TRBJ2-2
clone size: .
V gene: TRBV11-2
D gene: TRBD1
CDR3 protein: CASSLTGGTGELFF
CDR3 DNA: TGTGCCAGCAGCCTGACAGGGGGGACCGGGGAGCTGTTTTTT

J gene: TRBJ2-5
clone size: .
V gene: TRBV10-3
D gene: .
CDR3 protein: CAISERRRQHQETQYF
CDR3 DNA: TGTGCCATCAGTGAGCGCCGTCGACAGCACCAAGAGACCCAGTACTTC

J gene: TRBJ2-7
clone size: .
V gene: TRBV27
D gene: .
CDR3 protein: CASSPGSYEQYF
CDR3 DNA: TGTGCCAGCAGCCCAGGCTCCTACGAGCAGTACTTC

J gene: TRBJ1-1
clone size: .
V gene: TRBV2
D gene: TRBD1
CDR3 protein: CASSVGQGDTEAFF
CDR3 DNA: TGTGCCAGCAGTGTGGGACAGGGGGACACTGAAGCTTTCTTT

J gene: TRBJ2-7
clone size: .
V gene: TRBV11-2
D gene: TRBD2
CDR3 protein: CASSFGASGYEQYF
CDR3 DNA: TGTGCCAGCAGCTTCGGGGCTAGCGGCTACGAGCAGTACTTC